A selection of T cell receptor beta chains follows, all from one sample in a study of T-cell memory formation after mild COVID-19. MiXCR, run by TCRdb on the 5' RACE reads, gives a single entry per CDR3 protein. The sample holds about 440,000 distinct CDR3 sequences, 20% seen once. Sequencing was carried out using PBMCs or a T cell subset sorted from them (not recorded which). These receptors came from an adult woman who had mild COVID-19 (a few samples of this study predate the infection). Cell type and time point are not known. Both conserved end residues are part of each CDR3.

CDR3: CASSVYTGELFF; J: TRBJ2-2; V: TRBV7-3
CDR3: CASSYPGLAEKNEQFF; J: TRBJ2-1; V: TRBV6-5
CDR3: CASSLRTAFTGELFF; J: TRBJ2-2; V: TRBV12-3/TRBV12-4
CDR3: CASSIIQGSVYEQYF; J: TRBJ2-7; V: TRBV5-5
CDR3: CSVAGQGTTEAFF; J: TRBJ1-1; V: TRBV29-1
CDR3: CASSLAVGQMNTEAFF; J: TRBJ1-1; V: TRBV7-9
CDR3: CASSPPPSSDEQYF; J: TRBJ2-7; V: TRBV18
CDR3: CASSLVRAGTGGANSPLHF; J: TRBJ1-6; V: TRBV7-2
CDR3: CASSPERGSYNEQFF; J: TRBJ2-1; V: TRBV6-5
CDR3: CASSDRPEAFF; J: TRBJ1-1; V: TRBV7-2
CDR3: CASSLVGGHGYTF; J: TRBJ1-2; V: TRBV12-3/TRBV12-4
CDR3: CSARSHSGGSYNEQFF; J: TRBJ2-1; V: TRBV20-1
CDR3: CASSPAPRLAGAQETQYF; J: TRBJ2-5; V: TRBV4-1
CDR3: CASTPWVGQEAFF; J: TRBJ1-1; V: TRBV6-6